This is a list of T cell receptor beta chains from one sample in a study of response to subunit inactivated influenza vaccine. In TCRdb, the RT-PCR reads were re-called with MiXCR into one record per CDR3 protein. The sample includes 500,000 to 600,000 distinct CDR3 sequences, around 10% seen only once; the top ten take roughly 11%. Another study also made use of these data, one on T cells expressing NK-cell markers.

The sequences come from PBMCs from blood, collected on the day of vaccination. These receptors all come from a man aged 45 to 65 who received an inactivated influenza vaccine. The CDR3 runs from the conserved cysteine through the conserved F or W. Fields, in order: CDR3 length, clone size, D gene, V gene, J gene, CDR3 protein, CDR3 DNA. A D gene is named only where the DNA matches it firmly. The size entry is marked missing in some rows and otherwise reads once, few, many or a size class.

14	.	.	TRBV28	TRBJ2-1	CASSLWEINNEQFF	TGTGCCAGCAGTTTATGGGAAATAAACAATGAGCAGTTCTTC
12	.	.	TRBV5-1	TRBJ2-7	CASSLTGIEQYF	TGCGCCAGCAGCTTGACAGGGATCGAGCAGTACTTC
11	.	.	TRBV10-3	TRBJ2-7	CAISVDNEQYF	TGTGCCATCAGTGTTGATAACGAGCAGTACTTC
12	.	.	TRBV7-3	TRBJ2-5	CASTVLGETQYF	TGTGCCAGCACCGTACTTGGGGAGACCCAGTACTTC
16	few	.	TRBV11-2	TRBJ2-7	CASSWRQVPFNYEQYF	TGTGCCAGCAGCTGGAGACAGGTCCCCTTCAACTACGAGCAGTACTTC
14	.	.	TRBV7-2	TRBJ2-7	CASSSQGGSYEQYF	TGTGCCAGCAGCTCCCAGGGGGGGTCCTACGAGCAGTACTTC
13	few	TRBD2	TRBV27	TRBJ2-4	CASSLGASGVQYF	TGTGCCAGCAGTTTAGGGGCTAGCGGAGTTCAGTACTTC
15	few	.	TRBV20-1	TRBJ2-5	CSAVPGGDWQETQYF	TGCAGTGCTGTCCCCGGGGGAGATTGGCAAGAGACCCAGTACTTC
13	.	.	TRBV12-3/TRBV12-4	TRBJ1-1	CASTPGWDTEAFF	TGTGCCAGCACCCCGGGATGGGACACTGAAGCTTTCTTT
15	.	TRBD2	TRBV15	TRBJ2-5	CATSRDPLAQETQYF	TGTGCCACCAGCAGAGATCCACTAGCGCAAGAGACCCAGTACTTC
13	few	TRBD1	TRBV2	TRBJ2-4	CASSTDRVNIQYF	TGTGCCAGCAGCACTGACAGGGTGAACATTCAGTACTTC
14	.	TRBD1	TRBV27	TRBJ2-2	CASSPGQGSGELFF	TGTGCCAGCAGTCCGGGACAGGGGTCCGGGGAGCTGTTTTTT
12	few	.	TRBV4-3	TRBJ2-7	CASSQDRQEQYF	TGCGCCAGCAGCCAAGATCGCCAGGAGCAGTACTTC
15	.	TRBD1	TRBV9	TRBJ2-2	CASSGGGLGTGELFF	TGTGCCAGCAGCGGAGGGGGCCTAGGGACCGGGGAGCTGTTTTTT
15	few	TRBD2	TRBV28	TRBJ2-5	CASSFLGRGGETQYF	TGTGCCAGCAGTTTCCTCGGTCGGGGAGGGGAGACCCAGTACTTC
17	.	TRBD1	TRBV7-9	TRBJ2-2	CASSWALGTGFTGELFF	TGTGCCAGCAGCTGGGCCCTCGGGACAGGGTTTACCGGGGAGCTGTTTTTT
12	.	.	TRBV6-2/TRBV6-3	TRBJ1-5	CATRQSNQPQHF	TGTGCCACCCGACAGAGCAATCAGCCCCAGCATTTT
16	few	TRBD1	TRBV4-1	TRBJ2-2	CASSQLWDSLTGELFF	TGCGCCAGCAGCCAATTATGGGACAGTTTGACCGGGGAGCTGTTTTTT
15	few	.	TRBV28	TRBJ2-3	CASTHLGQGADTQYF	TGTGCCAGCACCCACCTGGGACAAGGGGCAGATACGCAGTATTTT
16	few	.	TRBV5-1	TRBJ2-3	CASSPSVGQSTDTQYF	TGCGCCAGCAGCCCCTCGGTGGGGCAGAGCACAGATACGCAGTATTTT
14	.	TRBD2	TRBV7-9	TRBJ2-1	CASSHSSSGGEQFF	TGTGCCAGCAGCCACTCTTCAAGCGGGGGGGAGCAGTTCTTC
12	.	.	TRBV7-2	TRBJ1-1	CASSSPLREAFF	TGTGCCAGCAGCTCCCCGTTAAGGGAAGCTTTCTTT
13	few	.	TRBV7-9	TRBJ1-2	CASSLAAGSGYTF	TGTGCCAGCAGCTTAGCTGCGGGGTCCGGCTACACCTTC
16	.	TRBD1	TRBV6-5	TRBJ1-6	CASSSSATGHFSPLHF	TGTGCCAGCAGTTCCTCGGCGACAGGGCATTTCTCACCCCTCCACTTT
14	.	TRBD2	TRBV2	TRBJ2-7	CASRSGRAVYEQYF	TGTGCCAGTAGGAGCGGGAGGGCCGTTTACGAGCAGTACTTC
15	.	TRBD2	TRBV2	TRBJ2-1	CASSPRGGHNNEQFF	TGTGCCAGCAGTCCCCGGGGGGGCCATAACAATGAGCAGTTCTTC
13	few	.	TRBV28	TRBJ2-3	CASSTMTVDTQYF	TGTGCCAGCAGTACCATGACAGTAGATACGCAGTATTTT
12	many	.	TRBV20-1	TRBJ2-1	CSATPSDNEQFF	TGCAGTGCCACCCCAAGCGACAATGAGCAGTTCTTC
16	.	TRBD2	TRBV25-1	TRBJ2-1	CASSEYSGRTLNEQFF	TGTGCCAGCAGTGAATACAGCGGGAGGACGCTTAATGAGCAGTTCTTC
16	few	TRBD2	TRBV5-5	TRBJ2-7	CASSFSGTSGSYEQYF	TGTGCCAGCAGCTTCTCCGGGACTAGCGGATCCTACGAGCAGTACTTC
15	few	TRBD2	TRBV28	TRBJ2-2	CASRQSGSSTGELFF	TGTGCCAGCCGCCAGAGCGGGAGTTCTACCGGGGAGCTGTTTTTT
16	many	TRBD2	TRBV3-1	TRBJ2-3	CASSQLSGEYTDTQYF	TGTGCCAGCAGCCAACTTAGCGGGGAGTACACAGATACGCAGTATTTT
12	.	.	TRBV7-2	TRBJ2-2	CASSLPRDLLFF	TGTGCCAGCAGCCTACCACGGGACTTGCTGTTTTTT
14	many	.	TRBV5-1	TRBJ2-3	CASSLARGTDTQYF	TGTGCCAGCAGCTTAGCGCGGGGAACAGATACGCAGTATTTT
15	.	.	TRBV2	TRBJ2-6	CASSEQGRGANVLTF	TGTGCCAGCTCAGAGCAGGGTAGAGGGGCCAACGTCCTGACTTTC
14	few	TRBD2	TRBV12-3/TRBV12-4	TRBJ2-5	CASRKIGGGETQYF	TGTGCCAGCAGGAAAATCGGGGGGGGAGAGACCCAGTACTTC
15	few	.	TRBV6-2/TRBV6-3	TRBJ1-5	CASSYSGLTNQPQHF	TGTGCCAGCAGTTACTCGGGGCTGACCAATCAGCCCCAGCATTTT
13	.	.	TRBV7-3	TRBJ2-3	CASSSGQADTQYF	TGTGCCAGCAGCTCCGGACAAGCAGATACGCAGTATTTT
14	.	.	TRBV12-3/TRBV12-4	TRBJ1-4	CASSPDDWGEKLFF	TGTGCCAGCAGTCCCGACGATTGGGGTGAAAAACTGTTTTTT
18	.	TRBD1	TRBV2	TRBJ1-5	CASSTSRDRASLNQPQHF	TGTGCCAGCAGTACAAGCCGGGACAGGGCGTCCCTCAATCAGCCCCAGCATTTT
14	few	TRBD2	TRBV28	TRBJ2-7	CASTRTLAGYEQYF	TGTGCCAGTACCAGGACACTAGCGGGCTACGAGCAGTACTTC
16	few	.	TRBV6-5	TRBJ2-4	CASSYRLDPAHNIQYF	TGTGCCAGCAGTTACCGACTAGACCCTGCGCATAACATTCAGTACTTC